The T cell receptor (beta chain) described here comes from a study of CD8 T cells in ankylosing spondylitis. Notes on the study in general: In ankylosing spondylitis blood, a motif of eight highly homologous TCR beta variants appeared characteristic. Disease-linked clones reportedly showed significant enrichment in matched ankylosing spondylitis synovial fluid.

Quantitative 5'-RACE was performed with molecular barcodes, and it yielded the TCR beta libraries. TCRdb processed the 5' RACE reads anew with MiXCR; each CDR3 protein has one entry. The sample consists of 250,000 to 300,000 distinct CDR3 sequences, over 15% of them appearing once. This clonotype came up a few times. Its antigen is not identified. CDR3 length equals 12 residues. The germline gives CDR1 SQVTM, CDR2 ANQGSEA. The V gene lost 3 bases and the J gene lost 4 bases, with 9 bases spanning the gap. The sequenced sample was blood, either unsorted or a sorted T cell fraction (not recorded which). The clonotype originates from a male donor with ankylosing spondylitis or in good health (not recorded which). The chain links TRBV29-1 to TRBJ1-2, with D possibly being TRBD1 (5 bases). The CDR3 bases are TGCAGCGTTGACGAGGGGCCCTATGGCTACACCTTC. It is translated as CSVDEGPYGYTF.